A selection of T cell receptor beta chains follows, all from one sample in a study of blood T cell repertoires in COVID-19. Some clones are missing from TCRdb's copy, which holds only in-frame ones; the method was immunoSEQ multiplex PCR. The sample includes 300,000 to 400,000 clones, around nine tenths seen only once; the top ten take about 7.3%. The specimen was peripheral blood. These receptors were obtained from a woman between 65 and 79 years old with COVID-19, enrolled during active disease. Each CDR3 is given with its conserved first and last residue. A D gene is named only where the DNA matches it firmly. Some rows have no size entry. The others give once, few or many, or a class for an expanded clone.

TRBJ2-7 . TRBV6-2/TRBV6-3 . TGTGCCAGCAGTTATCCGGACAGCGAGCAGTACTTC CASSYPDSEQYF
TRBJ1-3 . TRBV18 . TGTGCCAGCTCACCACAGGCGGACTCTGGAAACACCATATATTTT CASSPQADSGNTIYF
TRBJ2-5 . TRBV29-1 . TGCAGCGTGGCGGGACAGTTACAAGAGACCCAGTACTTC CSVAGQLQETQYF
TRBJ2-1 . TRBV27 TRBD2 TGTGCCAGCAGAAGCGGGGCCTCCTACAATGAGCAGTTCTTC CASRSGASYNEQFF
TRBJ2-3 . TRBV27 TRBD2 TGTGCCAGCAGTTTATCCGCCGGGACTAGTAGTACAGATACGCAGTATTTT CASSLSAGTSSTDTQYF
TRBJ1-1 . TRBV20-1 TRBD1 TGCAGTGCTAGTTGGACCAACAGGGGGCAGGACACTGAAGCTTTCTTT CSASWTNRGQDTEAFF
TRBJ2-5 . TRBV4-1 . TGCGCCAGCAGCCAGCTAACCCCCGAGACCCAGTACTTC CASSQLTPETQYF
TRBJ2-1 . TRBV7-2 TRBD1 TGTGCCAGCACTATCGCGGACAGGGGGCTAAATGAGCAGTTCTTC CASTIADRGLNEQFF
TRBJ2-7 . TRBV7-6 TRBD2 TGTGCCAGCAGCTTAGGTCCCGGGACTAGCGGGGGGCTGTCCTACGAGCAGTACTTC CASSLGPGTSGGLSYEQYF
TRBJ2-7 once TRBV7-9 . TGTGCCAGCACCTTCCCCCCTGCCTACGAGCAGTACTTC CASTFPPAYEQYF
TRBJ2-1 . TRBV19 TRBD2 TGTGCCAGTAGAAACCTAGCGGGGGGTTACAATGAGCAGTTCTTC CASRNLAGGYNEQFF
TRBJ1-1 once TRBV5-1 . TGCGCCAGCAGGTCTCAGGGAATTAACACTGAAGCTTTCTTT CASRSQGINTEAFF
TRBJ1-2 . TRBV21-1 . TGTGCCAGCAGCAAAGCCGAGACAGGGGGCGGCTATGGCTACACCTTC CASSKAETGGGYGYTF
TRBJ2-5 . TRBV24-1 . TGTGCCACCACCCGAGGGGGTCAAAGAGAGACCCAGTACTTC CATTRGGQRETQYF
TRBJ2-3 . TRBV7-9 TRBD1 TGTGCCAGCCCCCAGGGACAGGTAATAGATACGCAGTATTTT CASPQGQVIDTQYF
TRBJ1-3 . TRBV9 . TGTGCCAGCAGCACCTCGGGAGGGATCTCTGGAAACACCATATATTTT CASSTSGGISGNTIYF